This T cell receptor (beta chain) derives from a study of cytomegalovirus exposure and HLA in healthy donors. The study's findings and limits: According to reports, the classifier identified cytomegalovirus status with high specificity and sensitivity. Among immune exposure information, only CMV serostatus was available.

This CDR3 region has 16 residues. Germline V CDR1 and CDR2: LNHDA, SQIVND (reference sequence). V was clipped by 4 bases and J by 2 bases, with 14 bases between them. Turning to this clone: Its antigen is unidentified.

Researchers ran the PCR with 60 Vbeta and 13 Jbeta primers. Generated by immunoSEQ multiplex PCR, the TCRdb table keeps only in-frame clones and is missing some. The repertoire holds just over 150,000 clones, with 70% to 85% as singletons. The V gene is TRBV19, the J gene TRBJ1-4; no reliable D call. Sequenced input: PBMCs. This receptor was obtained from a man aged 45-65 years in good health and CMV-seropositive. The chain's CDR3 is CASSNSFTVTNEKLFF. The CDR3 DNA is TGTGCCAGTAGTAATTCTTTTACAGTGACTAATGAAAAACTGTTTTTT.